Presented here are 2 T cell receptor beta chains from one specimen sequenced in a study of beta chain features in type 1 diabetes. cDNA synthesis used the whole RNA isolate, giving expressed TCRB sequences. The method was immunoSEQ multiplex PCR; TCRdb's version includes in-frame clones alone and lacks a portion of them. Found here are roughly 610,000 clones, 15% of them singletons; the top ten hold more than 0.08%. Sequenced sample: naive CD4+ T cells from blood. Every receptor here comes from a man between 18 and 29 years old in good health.

This chain connects TRBV6-5 to TRBJ1-4; D gene unclear. Germline CDR1 is MNHEY and CDR2 is SVGAGI. This CDR3 has 15 residues. With 0 bases removed from V and 0 bases from J, the gap between germline ends came to 5 bases. The DNA of the CDR3 is TGTGCCAGCAGTTACTCGCTGACAACTAATGAAAAACTGTTTTTT. This gives the protein CASSYSLTTNEKLFF.

The chain uses TRBV9 and TRBJ1-5; weak D call: TRBD1 (6 bases). Trimming took 8 bases from V and 8 from J, leaving 20 bases between them. CDR3 length: 14 amino acids. Germline V lookup: CDR1 SGDLS, CDR2 YYNGEE. CDR3 sequence (DNA): TGTGCCAGTACCCTTACAGGGATCGAGGAGCCCCAGCATTTT. Its translation is CASTLTGIEEPQHF.